This TCR beta chain was observed in a study of CD8+ T cells in alopecia areata. Whole-study context: At a dose of 5 to 10 mg twice daily, oral tofacitinib was given to treated patients.

This clone was picked up one time. Trimming took 2 bases from V and 6 from J, leaving 13 bases between them. The CDR3 totals 13 residues. The germline V gene has CDR1 SQVTM and CDR2 ANQGSEA. Treatment reported: oral pan-JAK inhibitor, 5-10 mg twice daily. Extracted RNA was reverse transcribed, and the resulting cDNA served as sequencing template. The table came from immunoSEQ multiplex PCR; TCRdb's copy has only in-frame clones and leaves some out. In the table there are 200,000 to 250,000 clones, just over 65% of which are singletons. The sequence came from a human donor with alopecia areata. Sequences were derived from CD4+ T cells sorted from blood, sampled at week 44, from a patient treated with tofacitinib. The chain combines TRBV29-1 with TRBJ1-2, with D perhaps matching TRBD1 (6 bases). The CDR3 DNA is TGCAGCGTTGAACAGGGGCGGTCTAATGGCTACACCTTC. Residues: CSVEQGRSNGYTF.